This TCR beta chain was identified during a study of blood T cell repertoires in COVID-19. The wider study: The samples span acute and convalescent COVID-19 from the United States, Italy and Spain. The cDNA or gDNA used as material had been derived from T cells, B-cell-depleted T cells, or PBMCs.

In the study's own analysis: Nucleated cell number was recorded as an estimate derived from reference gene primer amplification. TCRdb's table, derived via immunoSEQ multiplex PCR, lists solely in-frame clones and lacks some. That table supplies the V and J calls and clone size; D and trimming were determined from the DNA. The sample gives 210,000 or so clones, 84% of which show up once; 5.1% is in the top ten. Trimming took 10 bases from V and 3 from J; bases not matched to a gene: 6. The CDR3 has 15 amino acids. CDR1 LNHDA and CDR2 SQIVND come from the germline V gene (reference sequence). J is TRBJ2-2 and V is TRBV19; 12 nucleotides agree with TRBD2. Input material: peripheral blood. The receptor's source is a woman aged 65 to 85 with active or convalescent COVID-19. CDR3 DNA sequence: TGTGCCATTTCCCGACTAGCGGGAGACACCGGGGAGCTGTTTTTT. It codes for CAISRLAGDTGELFF.